The T cell receptor beta chain under discussion was sequenced for a study of cytomegalovirus exposure and HLA in healthy donors. General study points: Among TCR sequences, most were rare, though some public TCRs appeared in many donors.

To note about this clone: What it recognizes is unknown.

The method was immunoSEQ multiplex PCR; TCRdb's version includes in-frame clones alone and lacks a portion of them. The table has some 320,000 clones, 75% to 90% seen once. The CDR3 length is 15 residues. CDR1 is SNHLY and CDR2 is FYNNEI in the germline V gene. Between the trimmed V and J ends, which lost 3 bases and 1 base, there was a span of 10 bases. Sequencing used PBMCs. This receptor was obtained from a woman in her twenties or thirties in good health and CMV-seropositive. V is TRBV2 and J is TRBJ1-5; no clear D. CDR3 protein: CASSEDRLSNQPQHF. CDR3 nucleotide sequence: TGTGCCAGCAGTGAGGATCGTTTAAGCAATCAGCCCCAGCATTTT.